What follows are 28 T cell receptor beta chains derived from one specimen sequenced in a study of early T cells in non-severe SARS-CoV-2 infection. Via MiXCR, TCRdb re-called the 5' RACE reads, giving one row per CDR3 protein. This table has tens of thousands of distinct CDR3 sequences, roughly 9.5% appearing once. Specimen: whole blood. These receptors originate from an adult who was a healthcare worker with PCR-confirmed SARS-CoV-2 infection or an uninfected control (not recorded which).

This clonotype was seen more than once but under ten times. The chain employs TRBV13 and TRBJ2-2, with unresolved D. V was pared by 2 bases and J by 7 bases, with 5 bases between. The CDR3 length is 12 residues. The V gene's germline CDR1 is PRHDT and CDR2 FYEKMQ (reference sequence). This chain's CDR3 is CASSLPGGELFF. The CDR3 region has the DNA TGTGCCAGCAGCTTACCAGGCGGGGAGCTGTTTTTT.

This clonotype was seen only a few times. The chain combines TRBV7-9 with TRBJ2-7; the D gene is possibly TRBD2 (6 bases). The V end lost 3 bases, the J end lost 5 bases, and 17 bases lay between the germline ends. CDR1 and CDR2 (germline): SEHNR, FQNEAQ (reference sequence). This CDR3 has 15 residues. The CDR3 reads CASSFLAPTANEQYF. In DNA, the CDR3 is TGTGCCAGCAGCTTTCTAGCGCCAACGGCCAACGAGCAGTACTTC.

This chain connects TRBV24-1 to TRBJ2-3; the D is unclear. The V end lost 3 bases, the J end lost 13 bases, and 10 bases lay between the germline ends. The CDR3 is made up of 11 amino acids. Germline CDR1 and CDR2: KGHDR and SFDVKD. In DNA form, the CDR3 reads TGTGCCACCAGTGATAGACGCGAGAAGTATTTT. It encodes CATSDRREKYF.

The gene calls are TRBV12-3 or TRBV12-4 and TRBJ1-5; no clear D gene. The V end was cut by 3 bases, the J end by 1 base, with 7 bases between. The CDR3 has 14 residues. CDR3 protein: CASSLSTSNQPQHF. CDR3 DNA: TGTGCCAGCAGTTTGTCAACGAGCAATCAGCCCCAGCATTTT.

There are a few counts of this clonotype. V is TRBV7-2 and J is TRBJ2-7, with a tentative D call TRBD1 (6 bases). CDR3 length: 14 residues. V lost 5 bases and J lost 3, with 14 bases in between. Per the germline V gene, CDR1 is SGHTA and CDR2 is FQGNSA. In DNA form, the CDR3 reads TGTGCCAGCAGCCCACCGGACAGATACTACGAGCAGTACTTC. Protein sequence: CASSPPDRYYEQYF.

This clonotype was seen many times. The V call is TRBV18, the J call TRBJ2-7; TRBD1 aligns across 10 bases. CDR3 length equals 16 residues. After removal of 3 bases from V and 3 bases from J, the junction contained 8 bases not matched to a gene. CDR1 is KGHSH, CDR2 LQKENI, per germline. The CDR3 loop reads CASSPVGRTGGYEQYF. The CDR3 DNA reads TGTGCCAGCTCACCCGTTGGGAGGACAGGGGGCTACGAGCAGTACTTC.

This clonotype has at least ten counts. DNA for the CDR3: TGTGCCAGCAGCGCGCAGGGGGCCGGGAGGGAAAAACTGTTTTTT. This sequence encodes CASSAQGAGREKLFF. This chain links TRBV7-9 with TRBJ1-4, with 8 bases that match TRBD1. The J segment lost 8 bases and the V segment lost 5 bases, leaving 10 bases of the junction unmatched. Looked up from germline, CDR1 is SEHNR and CDR2 is FQNEAQ (reference sequence). The CDR3 is made up of 15 amino acids. The full variable domain, rest sourced from reference TRBV7-9 and TRBJ1-4, is DTGVSQNPRHKITKRGQNVTFRCDPISEHNRLYWYRQTLGQGPEFLTYFQNEAQLEKSRLLSDRFSAERPKGSFSTLEIQRTEQGDSAMYLCASSAQGAGREKLFFGSGTQLSVL.

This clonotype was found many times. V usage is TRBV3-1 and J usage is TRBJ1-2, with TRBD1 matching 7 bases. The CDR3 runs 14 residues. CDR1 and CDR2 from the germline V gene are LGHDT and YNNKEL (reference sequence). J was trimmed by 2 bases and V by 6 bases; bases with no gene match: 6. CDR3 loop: CASSLGQENYGYTF. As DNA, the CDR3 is TGTGCCAGCAGTCTAGGACAGGAAAACTATGGCTACACCTTC.

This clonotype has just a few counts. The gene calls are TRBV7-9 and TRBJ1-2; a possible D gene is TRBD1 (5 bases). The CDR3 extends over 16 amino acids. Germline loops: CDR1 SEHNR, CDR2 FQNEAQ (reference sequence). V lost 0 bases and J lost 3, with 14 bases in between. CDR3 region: CASSLAWGPADYGYTF. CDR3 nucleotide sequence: TGTGCCAGCAGCTTAGCCTGGGGACCCGCCGACTATGGCTACACCTTC.

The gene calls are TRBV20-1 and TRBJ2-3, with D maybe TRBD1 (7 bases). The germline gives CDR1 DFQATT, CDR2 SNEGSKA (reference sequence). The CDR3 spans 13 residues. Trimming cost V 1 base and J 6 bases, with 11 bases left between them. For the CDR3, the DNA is TGCAGTGCTAGAGTGACAGGGAGGGATACGCAGTATTTT. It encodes CSARVTGRDTQYF.

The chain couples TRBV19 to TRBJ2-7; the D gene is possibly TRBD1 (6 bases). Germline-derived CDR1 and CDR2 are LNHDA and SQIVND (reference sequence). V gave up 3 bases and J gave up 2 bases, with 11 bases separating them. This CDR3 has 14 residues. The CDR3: CASSITGTPYEQYF. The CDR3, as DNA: TGTGCCAGTAGTATCACAGGGACCCCCTACGAGCAGTACTTC. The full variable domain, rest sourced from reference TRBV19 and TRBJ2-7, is DGGITQSPKYLFRKEGQNVTLSCEQNLNHDAMYWYRQDPGQGLRLIYYSQIVNDFQKGDIAEGYSVSREKKESFPLTVTSAQKNPTAFYLCASSITGTPYEQYFGPGTRLTVT.

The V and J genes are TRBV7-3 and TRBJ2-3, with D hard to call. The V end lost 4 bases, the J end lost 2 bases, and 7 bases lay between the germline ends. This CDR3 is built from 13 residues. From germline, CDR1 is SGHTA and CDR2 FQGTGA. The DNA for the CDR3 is TGTGCCAGCAGCTCAACCTCCACAGATACGCAGTATTTT. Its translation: CASSSTSTDTQYF.

The CDR3 region is CAISDLGQGANIQYF. For the CDR3, the DNA is TGTGCCATCAGTGACTTGGGACAGGGGGCTAACATTCAGTACTTC. The chain uses TRBV10-3 and TRBJ2-4, with 12 bases that match TRBD1. With 3 bases clipped from V and 7 bases from J, the junction kept 4 bases outside the gene matches. Germline CDR1 ENHRY, CDR2 SYGVKD. The CDR3 extends over 15 amino acids.

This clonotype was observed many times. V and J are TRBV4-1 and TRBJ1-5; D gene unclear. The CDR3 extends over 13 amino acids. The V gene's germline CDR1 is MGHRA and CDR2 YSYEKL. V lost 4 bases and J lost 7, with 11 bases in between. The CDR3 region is CASSPDPEQPQHF. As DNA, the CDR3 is TGCGCCAGCAGCCCCGACCCAGAGCAGCCCCAGCATTTT.

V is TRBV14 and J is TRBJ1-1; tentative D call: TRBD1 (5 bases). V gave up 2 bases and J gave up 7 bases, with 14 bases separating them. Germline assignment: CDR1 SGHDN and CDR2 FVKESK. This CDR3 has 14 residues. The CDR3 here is CASSQSMGRGEAFF. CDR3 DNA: TGTGCCAGCAGCCAAAGTATGGGAAGGGGTGAAGCTTTCTTT.

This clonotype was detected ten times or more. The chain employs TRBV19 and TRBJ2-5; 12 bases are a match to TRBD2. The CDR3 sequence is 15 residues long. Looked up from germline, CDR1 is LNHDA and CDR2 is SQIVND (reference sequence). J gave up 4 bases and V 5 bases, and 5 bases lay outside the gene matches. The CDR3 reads CASSSRLAGVETQYF. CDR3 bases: TGTGCCAGTAGTTCCCGACTAGCGGGAGTAGAGACCCAGTACTTC. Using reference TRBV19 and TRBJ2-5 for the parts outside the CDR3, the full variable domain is DGGITQSPKYLFRKEGQNVTLSCEQNLNHDAMYWYRQDPGQGLRLIYYSQIVNDFQKGDIAEGYSVSREKKESFPLTVTSAQKNPTAFYLCASSSRLAGVETQYFGPGTRLLVL.

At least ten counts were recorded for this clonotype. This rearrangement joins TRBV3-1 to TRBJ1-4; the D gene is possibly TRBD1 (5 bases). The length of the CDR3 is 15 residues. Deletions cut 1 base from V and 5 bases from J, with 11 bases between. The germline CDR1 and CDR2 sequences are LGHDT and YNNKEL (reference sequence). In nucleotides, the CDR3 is TGTGCCAGCAGCCAAGGAGTCCAGGGAAATGAAAAACTGTTTTTT. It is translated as CASSQGVQGNEKLFF. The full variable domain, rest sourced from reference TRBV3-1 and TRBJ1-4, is DTAVSQTPKYLVTQMGNDKSIKCEQNLGHDTMYWYKQDSKKFLKIMFSYNNKELIINETVPNRFSPKSPDKAHLNLHINSLELGDSAVYFCASSQGVQGNEKLFFGSGTQLSVL.

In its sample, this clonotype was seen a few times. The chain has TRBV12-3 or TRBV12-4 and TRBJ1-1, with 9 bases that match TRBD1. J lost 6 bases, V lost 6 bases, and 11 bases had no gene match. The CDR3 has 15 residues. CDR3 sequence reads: CASSPRQGGSPEAFF. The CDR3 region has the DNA TGTGCCAGCAGCCCTCGACAGGGGGGGTCGCCTGAAGCTTTCTTT.

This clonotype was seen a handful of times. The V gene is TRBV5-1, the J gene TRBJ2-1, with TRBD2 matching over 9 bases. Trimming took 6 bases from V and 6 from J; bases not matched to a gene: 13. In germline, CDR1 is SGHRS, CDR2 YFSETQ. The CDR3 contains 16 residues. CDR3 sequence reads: CASTGGASGGPNEQFF. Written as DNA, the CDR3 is TGCGCCAGCACTGGGGGAGCCAGCGGGGGGCCCAATGAGCAGTTCTTC.

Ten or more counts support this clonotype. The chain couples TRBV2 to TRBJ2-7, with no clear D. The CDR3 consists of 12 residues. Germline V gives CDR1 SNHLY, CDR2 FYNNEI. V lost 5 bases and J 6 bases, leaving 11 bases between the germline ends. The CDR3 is CASSSDRGEQYF. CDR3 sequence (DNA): TGTGCCAGCAGTTCCGACCGCGGCGAGCAGTACTTC.

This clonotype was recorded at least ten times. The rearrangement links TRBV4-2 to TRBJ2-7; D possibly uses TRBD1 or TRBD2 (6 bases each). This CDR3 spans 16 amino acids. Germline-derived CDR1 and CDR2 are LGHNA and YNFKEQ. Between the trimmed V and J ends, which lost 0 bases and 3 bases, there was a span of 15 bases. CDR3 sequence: CASSQDYRGPVYEQYF. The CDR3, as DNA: TGTGCCAGCAGCCAAGATTATCGGGGGCCAGTCTACGAGCAGTACTTC.

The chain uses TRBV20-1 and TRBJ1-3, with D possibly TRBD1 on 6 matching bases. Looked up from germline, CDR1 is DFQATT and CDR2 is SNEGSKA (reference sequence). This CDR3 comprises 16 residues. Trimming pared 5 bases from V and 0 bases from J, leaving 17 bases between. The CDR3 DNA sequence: TGCAGTGCTGAGACAGGACAGTTCACCTCTGGAAACACCATATATTTT. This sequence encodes CSAETGQFTSGNTIYF.

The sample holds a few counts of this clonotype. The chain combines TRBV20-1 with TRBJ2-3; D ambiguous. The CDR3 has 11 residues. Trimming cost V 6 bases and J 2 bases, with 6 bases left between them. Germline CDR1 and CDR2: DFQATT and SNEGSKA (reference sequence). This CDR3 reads CSALNTDTQYF. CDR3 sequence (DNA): TGCAGTGCCCTTAACACAGATACGCAGTATTTT.

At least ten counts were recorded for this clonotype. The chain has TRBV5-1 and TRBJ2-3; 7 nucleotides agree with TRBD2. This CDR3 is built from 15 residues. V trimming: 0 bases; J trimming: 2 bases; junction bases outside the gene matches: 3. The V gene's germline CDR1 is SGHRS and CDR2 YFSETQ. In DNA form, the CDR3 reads TGCGCCAGCAGCTTGGCGGGGGGAGCCACAGATACGCAGTATTTT. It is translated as CASSLAGGATDTQYF.

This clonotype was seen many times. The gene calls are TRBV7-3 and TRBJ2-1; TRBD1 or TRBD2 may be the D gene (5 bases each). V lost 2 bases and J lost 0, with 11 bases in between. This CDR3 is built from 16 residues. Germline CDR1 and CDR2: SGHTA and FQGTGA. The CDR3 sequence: CASSLGDRGSYNEQFF. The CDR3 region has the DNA TGTGCCAGCAGCTTAGGGGACCGGGGCTCCTACAATGAGCAGTTCTTC.

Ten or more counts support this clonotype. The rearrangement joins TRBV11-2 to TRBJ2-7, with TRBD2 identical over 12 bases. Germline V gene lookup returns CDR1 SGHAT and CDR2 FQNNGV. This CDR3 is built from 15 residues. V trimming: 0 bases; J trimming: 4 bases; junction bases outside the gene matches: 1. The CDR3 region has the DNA TGTGCCAGCAGCTTAGAGGGGACTAGCGGGTACGAGCAGTACTTC. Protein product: CASSLEGTSGYEQYF.

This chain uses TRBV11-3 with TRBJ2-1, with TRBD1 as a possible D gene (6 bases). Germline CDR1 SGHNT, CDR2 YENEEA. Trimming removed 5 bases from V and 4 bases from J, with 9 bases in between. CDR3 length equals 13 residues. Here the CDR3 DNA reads TGTGCCAGCAGCGTGGGGGCTTACAATGAGCAGTTCTTC. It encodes CASSVGAYNEQFF.

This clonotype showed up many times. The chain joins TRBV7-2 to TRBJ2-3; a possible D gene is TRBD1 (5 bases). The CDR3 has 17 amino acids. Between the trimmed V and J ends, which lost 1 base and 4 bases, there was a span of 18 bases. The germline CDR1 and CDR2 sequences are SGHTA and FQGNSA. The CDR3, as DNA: TGTGCCAGCAGCTTAGTTTTATCGGACAAGGCGTCAGATACGCAGTATTTT. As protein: CASSLVLSDKASDTQYF. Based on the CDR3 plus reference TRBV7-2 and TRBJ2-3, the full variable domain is GAGVSQSPSNKVTEKGKDVELRCDPISGHTALYWYRQSLGQGLEFLIYFQGNSAPDKSGLPSDRFSAERTGGSVSTLTIQRTQQEDSAVYLCASSLVLSDKASDTQYFGPGTRLTVL.